This TCR beta chain is drawn from a study of T cell responses to AZD1222 COVID-19 vaccine. Background on the study: Second doses that came at about 4 or about 12 weeks were put together. General study points: Spike-specific TCR breadth and depth both grew after two AZD1222 doses. All repertoire sampling was performed exclusively after the peak T cell response. White British donors predominated, females outnumbered males, and clonal diversity was possibly underestimated.

About this clone: Antigen unknown.

Only in-frame clones appear in the TCRdb table, and some are missing; sequencing was by immunoSEQ multiplex PCR. The sample holds more than 100,000 clones, roughly 89% seen once. V lost 5 bases and J lost 1, with 18 bases in between. The CDR3 covers 17 residues. Germline CDR1 and CDR2: LNHDA and SQIVND (reference sequence). The chain couples TRBV19 to TRBJ1-3, with a possible D match to TRBD1 (5 bases). This TCR derives from an adult in good health. The sample here was peripheral blood, taken on day 0 of AZD1222 vaccination. DNA of the CDR3: TGTGCCAGTAGTCTAGGGGCGAGGAAGAATTCTGGAAACACCATATATTTT. Amino acid sequence: CASSLGARKNSGNTIYF.